The 27 T cell receptor beta chains reported below all come from one sample, sequenced in a study of read filtering for tumor transcriptome and immune sequencing. Molecular barcoded adaptors covering alpha/delta and beta/gamma chains were used on around 400 ng RNA. TCRdb reanalysed the reads using MiXCR and keeps one entry per CDR3 protein. The sample yields 75,000 to 90,000 distinct CDR3 sequences, over 9% seen once. Material: a population of CD138-negative cells sorted from bone marrow. The origin of the receptors is a donor over 35 with multiple myeloma.

The rearrangement uses TRBV6-1 and TRBJ1-1, with 12 bases matching TRBD1. The V segment lost 8 bases and the J segment 4 bases; nucleotides outside the gene matches: 17. Germline CDR1 reads MNHNS; CDR2 reads SASEGT. CDR3 size: 18 residues. The CDR3 coding sequence is TGTGCCAGCTTCGATCAGCCGGGACAGGGGGCATCGAGCACTGAAGCTTTCTTT. Translation: CASFDQPGQGASSTEAFF.

In this sample, this clonotype turned up a few times. Just one base apart from a much larger clone, this may be a read error. This chain uses TRBV2 with TRBJ2-3, with a possible D match to TRBD1 (6 bases). Germline V gives CDR1 SNHLY, CDR2 FYNNEI. This CDR3 region has 13 residues. CDR3 nucleotides: TGTGCCAGCAGCGGGGAGAGGACAGATACGCGGTATTTT. Translating it yields CASSGERTDTRYF.

A note on this clonotype: Here the CDR3 omits its conserved ending phenylalanine or tryptophan, so a read error is the likely source. The chain recombines TRBV2 with TRBJ1-5; D remains unclear. Trimming removed 6 bases from V and 7 bases from J, with 13 bases in between. The CDR3 consists of 13 residues. Looked up from germline, CDR1 is SNHLY and CDR2 is FYNNEI. Written as DNA, the CDR3 is TGTGCCAGCAGGCCACCCGGGGAGCAGCCCCAGCATATT. Its translation: CASRPPGEQPQHI.

At least ten counts were recorded for this clonotype. CDR3 DNA sequence: TGTGCCACCAGTGACCCCGGACAGGGAAGTGAAAAACTGTTTTTT. Translating gives CATSDPGQGSEKLFF. The V and J genes are TRBV24-1 and TRBJ1-4, with TRBD1 matching 8 bases. This CDR3 contains 15 residues. Germline V gives CDR1 KGHDR, CDR2 SFDVKD. The J segment lost 7 bases and the V segment lost 4 bases, leaving 7 bases of the junction unmatched.

This clonotype was seen many times. This chain joins TRBV27 and TRBJ2-7, with D uncertain. V shed 2 bases and J shed 2 bases, with 13 bases lying between them. Germline V gene data show CDR1 as MNHEY and CDR2 as SMNVEV (reference sequence). The CDR3 is 15 amino acids. The CDR3 region has the DNA TGTGCCAGCAGTTTAAGATCGCCTGAAGCCTACGAGCAGTACTTC. Encoded protein: CASSLRSPEAYEQYF.

This clonotype was recorded at least ten times. This chain uses TRBV7-8 with TRBJ2-3, with D maybe TRBD2 (6 bases). Germline V lookup: CDR1 SGHVS, CDR2 FQNEAQ. With 5 bases removed from V and 4 bases from J, the gap between germline ends came to 13 bases. This CDR3 is 14 amino acids long. CDR3 in DNA: TGTGCCAGCAGCCAACCTCGCGGGGCAGATACGCAGTATTTT. It codes for CASSQPRGADTQYF.

The rearrangement joins TRBV7-8 to TRBJ1-1, with D unclear. V dropped 5 bases and J dropped 4 bases, with 17 bases sitting between them. Germline V gene sequence: CDR1 SGHVS, CDR2 FQNEAQ. The CDR3 runs 15 residues. CDR3 residues: CASSLSMAPGTEAFF. CDR3 in DNA: TGTGCCAGCAGCCTCTCGATGGCCCCGGGCACTGAAGCTTTCTTT.

This clonotype was recorded many times. This chain connects TRBV7-9 to TRBJ1-1; D uncertain. Germline assignment: CDR1 SEHNR and CDR2 FQNEAQ (reference sequence). Deletions cut 1 base from V and 1 base from J, with 7 bases between. The CDR3 runs to 14 residues. CDR3 in DNA: TGTGCCAGCAGCTTAGAACTGAGGAACACTGAAGCTTTCTTT. Its protein product is CASSLELRNTEAFF. The full variable domain, in which reference TRBV7-9 and TRBJ1-1 provide the parts outside the CDR3, is DTGVSQNPRHKITKRGQNVTFRCDPISEHNRLYWYRQTLGQGPEFLTYFQNEAQLEKSRLLSDRFSAERPKGSFSTLEIQRTEQGDSAMYLCASSLELRNTEAFFGQGTRLTVV.

This clonotype was observed at least ten times. DNA for the CDR3: TGTGCCAGCAGCCCCGTGGCCAGCTCCTACAATGAGCAGTTCTTC. It translates to CASSPVASSYNEQFF. The chain employs TRBV7-9 and TRBJ2-1; D remains ambiguous. Trimming left V 5 bases short and J 0 bases short, with 11 bases between. The CDR3 covers 15 residues. CDR1 is SEHNR, CDR2 FQNEAQ, per germline (reference sequence).

This clonotype was seen many times. The V and J genes are TRBV2 and TRBJ2-1, with 10 bases aligning to TRBD2. This CDR3 is 14 amino acids long. J gave up 7 bases and V 7 bases, and 7 bases lay outside the gene matches. Per germline, CDR1 SNHLY and CDR2 FYNNEI. The CDR3 region has the DNA TGTGCCAGCATGCCGGGACTAGCGACGAATGAGCAGTTCTTC. Its translation: CASMPGLATNEQFF.

This clonotype was picked up a small number of times. The V call is TRBV7-9, the J call TRBJ2-7, with TRBD2 matching 10 bases. Losses at the gene ends were 3 bases for V and 4 bases for J; bases not matched to a gene: 6. Germline V lookup: CDR1 SEHNR, CDR2 FQNEAQ (reference sequence). This CDR3 spans 15 amino acids. CDR3 loop: CASSLLAGAGYEQYF. DNA of the CDR3: TGTGCCAGCAGCTTGCTAGCGGGAGCAGGGTACGAGCAGTACTTC.

In this sample, this clonotype turned up many times. This sequence joins TRBV11-2 and TRBJ2-5; D is possibly TRBD2 (5 bases). Trimming took 7 bases from V and 3 from J, leaving 21 bases between them. This CDR3 has 16 residues. CDR1 and CDR2 (germline): SGHAT, FQNNGV. The CDR3 DNA follows: TGTGCCAGCACCTACAGTCGCGGGTCAAGGAAAGAGACCCAGTACTTC. Its translation: CASTYSRGSRKETQYF.

This clonotype was counted many times. The chain uses TRBV29-1 and TRBJ1-1; 9 nucleotides align to TRBD1. The CDR3 consists of 12 residues. V lost 7 bases, J lost 11 bases, and 11 bases stayed unmatched. CDR1 is SQVTM, CDR2 ANQGSEA, per germline. CDR3 nucleotides: TGCAGCGCCGGGACAGGGAGTATATGGGCTTTCTTT. Encoded protein: CSAGTGSIWAFF. Full variable domain (rest looked up from reference TRBV29-1 and TRBJ1-1): SAVISQKPSRDICQRGTSLTIQCQVDSQVTMMFWYRQQPGQSLTLIATANQGSEATYESGFVIDKFPISRPNLTFSTLTVSNMSPEDSSIYLCSAGTGSIWAFFGQGTRLTVV.

The CDR3 loop is CSVSSSGAYEQYF. CDR3 nucleotides: TGCAGCGTGTCGTCTAGCGGGGCCTACGAGCAGTACTTC. V usage is TRBV29-1 and J usage is TRBJ2-7; TRBD2 matches at 9 bases. The CDR3 extends over 13 amino acids. Germline V gene lookup returns CDR1 SQVTM and CDR2 ANQGSEA. Trimming removed 6 bases from V and 2 bases from J; junction bases left unmatched: 5.

This clonotype was detected many times. The chain recombines TRBV7-2 with TRBJ2-1; TRBD2 agrees at 12 bases. The CDR3 spans 16 residues. Germline loops: CDR1 SGHTA, CDR2 FQGNSA. V dropped 5 bases and J dropped 7; count of bases not matched to a gene: 9. The CDR3 bases are TGTGCCAGCAGCCCCCCCGGGCTAGCGGGAGGGAATGAGCAGTTCTTC. It translates to CASSPPGLAGGNEQFF.

There are many counts of this clonotype. The rearrangement links TRBV18 to TRBJ1-2, with 9 positions matching TRBD1. Trimming cost V 3 bases and J 4 bases; bases outside gene matches: 15. Per germline, CDR1 KGHSH and CDR2 LQKENI. The CDR3 is made up of 18 amino acids. The DNA for the CDR3 is TGTGCCAGCTCACCTTACCCACCGGGACAGGGAATCGGCTATGGCTACACCTTC. Its translation is CASSPYPPGQGIGYGYTF.

This clonotype was observed at least ten times. This chain connects TRBV20-1 to TRBJ2-3, with 9 bases matching TRBD2. The germline V gene encodes CDR1 DFQATT and CDR2 SNEGSKA (reference sequence). V trimming: 5 bases; J trimming: 0 bases; junction bases outside the gene matches: 6. The CDR3 is 15 residues long. The CDR3 DNA reads as TGCAGTGCTCCCGGGACTAGCCGTAGCACAGATACGCAGTATTTT. This codes for CSAPGTSRSTDTQYF.

This clonotype was recorded many times. The V call is TRBV10-3, the J call TRBJ2-1, with 8 bases lining up with TRBD1. Germline V gives CDR1 ENHRY, CDR2 SYGVKD. The CDR3 length is 15 residues. Germline trimming cut 2 bases from V and 5 bases from J; bases unmatched to any gene: 5. The CDR3 DNA reads as TGTGCCATCAGTGAGGGACAGGGATTTAACAATGAGCAGTTCTTC. The encoded protein is CAISEGQGFNNEQFF.

This clonotype was seen a handful of times. V gene TRBV14 combines with J gene TRBJ2-1; D is perhaps TRBD1 or TRBD2 (6 bases each). From germline, CDR1 is SGHDN and CDR2 FVKESK. This CDR3 is built from 16 residues. The germline V and J ends were trimmed by 4 bases and 0 bases, with 13 bases remaining between them. The DNA for the CDR3 is TGTGCCAGCAGCCCCTTAGGGGGGAGCTCCTACAATGAGCAGTTCTTC. This gives the protein CASSPLGGSSYNEQFF.

This clonotype was seen at least ten times. The gene calls are TRBV12-3 or TRBV12-4 and TRBJ2-5; D uncertain. The V end was cut by 0 bases, the J end by 4 bases, with 6 bases between. The CDR3 covers 13 residues. The CDR3 bases are TGTGCCAGCAGTTTAGCGCGGTCAGAGACCCAGTACTTC. This gives the protein CASSLARSETQYF.

This clonotype was observed many times. Mismatch with germline at one junction end may stem from a read error. V and J are TRBV20-1 and TRBJ2-7; TRBD2 agrees at 13 bases. Germline CDR1 reads DFQATT; CDR2 reads SNEGSKA (reference sequence). The CDR3 length is 12 residues. The CDR3 is CSVGTSGTGTNF. The CDR3 DNA follows: TGCAGCGTCGGGACTAGCGGGACCGGGACTAACTTC.

In its sample, this clonotype was seen a few times. V gene TRBV15 combines with J gene TRBJ2-5, with D perhaps matching TRBD2 (6 bases). With 1 base removed from V and 0 bases from J, the gap between germline ends came to 12 bases. Germline V gene lookup returns CDR1 LNHNV and CDR2 YYDKDF (reference sequence). This CDR3 is built from 16 residues. The chain's CDR3 is CATSRAGTSYQETQYF. CDR3 in DNA: TGTGCCACCAGCAGAGCCGGGACTTCGTACCAAGAGACCCAGTACTTC. The variable domain in full, completed from reference TRBV15 and TRBJ2-5, reads DAMVIQNPRYQVTQFGKPVTLSCSQTLNHNVMYWYQQKSSQAPKLLFHYYDKDFNNEADTPDNFQSRRPNTSFCFLDIRSPGLGDTAMYLCATSRAGTSYQETQYFGPGTRLLVL.

This clonotype has just a few counts. The chain has TRBV2 and TRBJ1-5; D is possibly TRBD1 (6 bases). CDR1 is SNHLY, CDR2 FYNNEI, per germline. The CDR3 sequence is 15 residues long. The germline V and J ends were trimmed by 4 bases and 6 bases, with 16 bases remaining between them. The CDR3 DNA reads as TGTGCCAGCAGTGGCAGCAGGGGCCCAGGTCAGCCCCAGCATTTT. Its protein product is CASSGSRGPGQPQHF.

As regards this clonotype: A read error may explain this, as a much larger clone is one base away. The conserved closing phenylalanine or tryptophan is absent in this CDR3, likely reflecting a read error. This CDR3 is CSARVAGLTGGTDTQYL. The CDR3 nucleotides read TGCAGTGCTAGAGTAGCGGGACTAACTGGGGGCACAGATACGCAGTATCTT. V usage is TRBV20-1 and J usage is TRBJ2-3; TRBD2 aligns across 8 bases. The CDR3 runs 17 residues. V lost 1 base and J lost 1; bases outside the gene matches: 10. Germline CDR1 and CDR2: DFQATT and SNEGSKA (reference sequence).

About this clonotype itself: Compared with germline, one end of the junction differs, possibly owing to a read error. The V gene is TRBV12-3 or TRBV12-4, the J gene TRBJ2-2, with D perhaps TRBD1 (5 bases). This CDR3 spans 15 amino acids. The CDR3 DNA sequence: TGTGCTAGCAAAGGTGGGGCAGGGATAACCGGGGAGCTGTTTTTT. Its translation: CASKGGAGITGELFF.

This clonotype was found many times. The chain combines TRBV4-2 with TRBJ2-1; tentative D call: TRBD2 (6 bases). This CDR3 comprises 16 residues. The V and J ends lost 0 bases and 5 bases respectively, with 14 bases between them. Germline lookup yields CDR1 LGHNA and CDR2 YNFKEQ. The CDR3 reads CASSQDDRREHNEQFF. CDR3 nucleotide sequence: TGTGCCAGCAGCCAAGATGACCGGAGGGAGCACAATGAGCAGTTCTTC.

This clonotype came up many times. This chain uses TRBV29-1 with TRBJ2-5; a weak D match, TRBD1 (6 bases). Trimming pared 6 bases from V and 1 base from J, leaving 12 bases between. CDR3 length: 13 residues. Germline V gives CDR1 SQVTM, CDR2 ANQGSEA. The CDR3 DNA follows: TGCAGCGTGGACAGAGGGGTCCAAGAGACCCAGTACTTC. Translation: CSVDRGVQETQYF.